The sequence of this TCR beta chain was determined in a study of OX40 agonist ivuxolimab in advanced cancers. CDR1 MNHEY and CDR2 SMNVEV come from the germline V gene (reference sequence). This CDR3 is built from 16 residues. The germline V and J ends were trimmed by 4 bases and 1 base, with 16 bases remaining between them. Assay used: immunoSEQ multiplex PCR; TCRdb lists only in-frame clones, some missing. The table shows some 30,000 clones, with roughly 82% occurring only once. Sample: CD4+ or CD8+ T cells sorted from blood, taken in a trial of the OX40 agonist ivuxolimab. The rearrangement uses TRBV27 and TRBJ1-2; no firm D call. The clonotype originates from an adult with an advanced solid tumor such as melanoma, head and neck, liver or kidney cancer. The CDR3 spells CASSSVLLTLNYGYTF. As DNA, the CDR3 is TGTGCCAGCAGTTCCGTACTATTGACACTTAACTATGGCTACACCTTC.